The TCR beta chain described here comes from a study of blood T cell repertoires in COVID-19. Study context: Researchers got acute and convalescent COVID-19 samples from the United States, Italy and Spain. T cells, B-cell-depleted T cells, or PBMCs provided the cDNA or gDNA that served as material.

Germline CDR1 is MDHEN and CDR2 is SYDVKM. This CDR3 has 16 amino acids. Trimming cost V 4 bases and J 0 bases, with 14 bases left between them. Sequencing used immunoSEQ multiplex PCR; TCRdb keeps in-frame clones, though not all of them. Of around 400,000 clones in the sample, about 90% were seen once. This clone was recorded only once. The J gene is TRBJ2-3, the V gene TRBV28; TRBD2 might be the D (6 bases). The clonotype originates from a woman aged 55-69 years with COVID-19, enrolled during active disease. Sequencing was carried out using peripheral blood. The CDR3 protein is CASSSPRELSTDTQYF. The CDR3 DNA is TGTGCCAGCAGTTCCCCCCGGGAGCTCAGCACAGATACGCAGTATTTT.